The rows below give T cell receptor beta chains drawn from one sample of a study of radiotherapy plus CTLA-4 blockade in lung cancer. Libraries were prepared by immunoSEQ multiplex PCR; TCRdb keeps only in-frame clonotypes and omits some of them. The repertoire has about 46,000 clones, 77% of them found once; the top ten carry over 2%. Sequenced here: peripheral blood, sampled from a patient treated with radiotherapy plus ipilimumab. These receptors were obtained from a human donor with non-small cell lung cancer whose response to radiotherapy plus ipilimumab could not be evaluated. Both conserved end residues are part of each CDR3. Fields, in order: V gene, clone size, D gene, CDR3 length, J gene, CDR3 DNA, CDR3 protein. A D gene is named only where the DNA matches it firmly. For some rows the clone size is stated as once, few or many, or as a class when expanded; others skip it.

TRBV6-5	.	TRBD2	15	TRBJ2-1	TGTGCCAGCAACCCAAGGGGGGGACTAGCGGGCGAGCAGTTCTTC	CASNPRGGLAGEQFF
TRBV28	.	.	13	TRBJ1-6	TGTGCCAGCAGTTCCAGGCTTCATTCACCCCTCCACTTT	CASSSRLHSPLHF
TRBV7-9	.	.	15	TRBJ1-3	TGTGCCAGCAGCTTCAACCGCGGCTCTGGAAACACCATATATTTT	CASSFNRGSGNTIYF
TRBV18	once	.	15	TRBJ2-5	TGTGCCAGCTCACCACCGGCAGGGCTAGGAGAGACCCAGTACTTC	CASSPPAGLGETQYF
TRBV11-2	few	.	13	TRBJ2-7	TGTGCCAGCAGCGCAGAGGGATCCTACGAGCAGTACTTC	CASSAEGSYEQYF
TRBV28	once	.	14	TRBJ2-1	TGTGCCATCGATCGGGGGAGCTCCTACAATGAGCAGTTCTTC	CAIDRGSSYNEQFF
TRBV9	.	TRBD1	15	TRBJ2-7	TGTGCCAGCAGCCCCCGACAGGGGGCGTCCTACGAGCAGTACTTC	CASSPRQGASYEQYF
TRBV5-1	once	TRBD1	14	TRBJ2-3	TGCGCCAGCAGTACAGGGGGTGACACAGATACGCAGTATTTT	CASSTGGDTDTQYF
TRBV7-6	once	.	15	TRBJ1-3	TGTGCCAGCAGCTTACAGGGGTTTTCTGGAAACACCATATATTTT	CASSLQGFSGNTIYF
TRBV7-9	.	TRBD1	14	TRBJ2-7	TGTGCCAGCAGATTAACAGGGGGCGCCTACGAGCAGTACTTC	CASRLTGGAYEQYF
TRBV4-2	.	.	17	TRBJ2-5	TGTGCCAGCAGCCAAGGAAGTTCGGGCGGGGCTCAAGAGACCCAGTACTTC	CASSQGSSGGAQETQYF
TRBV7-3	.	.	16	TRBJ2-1	TGTGCCAGCAGCTTGCCTCCCTACAGTTTGCGGGATGAGCAGTTCTTC	CASSLPPYSLRDEQFF
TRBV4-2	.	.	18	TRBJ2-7	TGTGCCAGCAGTTACACAACCGGCCAGGGTGGTTCCTCCTACGAGCAGTACTTC	CASSYTTGQGGSSYEQYF
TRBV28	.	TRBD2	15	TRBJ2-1	TGTGCCAGCAGGACAGCGGGGCCCGCCTACAATGAGCAGTTCTTC	CASRTAGPAYNEQFF
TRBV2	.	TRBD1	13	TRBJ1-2	TGTGCCAGCAGTGACGTCGGACAGGGAGGCTACACCTTC	CASSDVGQGGYTF
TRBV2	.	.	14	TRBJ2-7	TGTGCCAGCAGTGAAGCGCTTAGGAGGACGATTCAGTACTTC	CASSEALRRTIQYF
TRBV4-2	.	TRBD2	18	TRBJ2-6	TGTGCCAGCAGCCAAGTAGCTAGCGGGCACTCTGGGGCCAACGTCCTGACTTTC	CASSQVASGHSGANVLTF
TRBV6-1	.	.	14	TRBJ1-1	TGTGCCAGCAGTATGGGGCCCTTTGGCACTGAAGCTTTCTTT	CASSMGPFGTEAFF
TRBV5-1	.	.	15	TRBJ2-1	TGCGCCAGCAGCGCTACTATACGCCAGCAGGGTGAGCAGTTCTTC	CASSATIRQQGEQFF
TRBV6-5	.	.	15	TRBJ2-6	TGTGCCAGCAGCCCTCTGAGCTCTGGGGCCAACGTCCTGACTTTC	CASSPLSSGANVLTF
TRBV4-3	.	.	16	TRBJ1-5	TGCGCCAGCAGCCAAGACGCACAGGGAGGGGATCAGCCCCAGCATTTT	CASSQDAQGGDQPQHF
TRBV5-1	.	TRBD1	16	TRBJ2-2	TGCGCCAGCAGACGTGGGACAGGGTCTAGTTCCGGGGAGCTGTTTTTT	CASRRGTGSSSGELFF
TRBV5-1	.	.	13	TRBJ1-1	TGCGCCAGCACTCGGGAGGGGAGGGCTGAAGCTTTCTTT	CASTREGRAEAFF
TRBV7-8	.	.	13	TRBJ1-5	TGTGCCAGCAGTCCTAATAGCAATCAGCCCCAGCATTTT	CASSPNSNQPQHF
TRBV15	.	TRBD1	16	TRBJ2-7	TGTGCCACCAGCAGACCACAGGGGGCCCTTCCCTACGAGCAGTACTTC	CATSRPQGALPYEQYF
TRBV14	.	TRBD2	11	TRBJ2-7	TGTGCCAGCAGCCCGGGGGGGGAGCAGTACTTC	CASSPGGEQYF
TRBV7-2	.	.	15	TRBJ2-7	TGTGCCAGCAGCTTACACCATAGCGGATCGTACGAGCAGTACTTC	CASSLHHSGSYEQYF
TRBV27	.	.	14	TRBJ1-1	TGTGCCAGCAGTTCTATTACAGGGCAGTTTAAAGCTTTCTTT	CASSSITGQFKAFF
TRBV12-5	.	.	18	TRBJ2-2	TGTGCTAGTGGTTCTGCCACTGGGGCAGGGATCGGCACCGGGGAGCTGTTTTTT	CASGSATGAGIGTGELFF
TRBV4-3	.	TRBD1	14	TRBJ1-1	TGCGCCAGCAGCCAACTGGACAGGGGCACTGAAGCTTTCTTT	CASSQLDRGTEAFF
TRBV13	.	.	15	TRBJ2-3	TGTGCCAGCAGCGCGCGGCGGGGTCTCCTTTATACGCAGTATTTT	CASSARRGLLYTQYF
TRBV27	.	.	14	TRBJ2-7	TGTGCCAGCAGCCTTTCCGACAGTACCTACGAGCAGTACTTC	CASSLSDSTYEQYF
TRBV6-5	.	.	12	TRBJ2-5	TGTGCCACCCACCACGGGGGTGAGACCCAGTACTTC	CATHHGGETQYF
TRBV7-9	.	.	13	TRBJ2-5	TGTGCCAGCAGCTCTGGCCCCCTTGTGTCCCAGTACTTC	CASSSGPLVSQYF
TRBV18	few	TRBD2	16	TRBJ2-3	TGTGCCAGCTCACGCAGGACTAGCGATGGCGCAGATACGCAGTATTTT	CASSRRTSDGADTQYF
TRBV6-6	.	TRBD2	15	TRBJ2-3	TGTGCCAGCAGTTCGGGACTAGCGGGGTTCGATACGCAGTATTTT	CASSSGLAGFDTQYF
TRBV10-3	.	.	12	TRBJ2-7	TGTGCCATCAGCCAACAGGGATTCGAGCAGTACTTC	CAISQQGFEQYF